Below, one T cell receptor (beta chain) is given with its context. Trimming stripped 0 bases from V and 0 bases from J, with 9 bases between. The CDR3 contains 16 residues. From germline, CDR1 is KGHSH and CDR2 LQKENI. This sample is drawn from a study of cytomegalovirus exposure and HLA in healthy donors. Assay used: immunoSEQ multiplex PCR; TCRdb lists only in-frame clones, some missing. The sample contains under 200,000 clones, approximately 86% of which appear only once. The clonotype comes from a woman younger than 30 in good health and CMV-seronegative. The V gene is TRBV18, the J gene TRBJ1-3, with TRBD1 as a possible D gene (5 bases). The sample taken for sequencing was PBMCs. The CDR3 reads CASSPPPGGSGNTIYF. In DNA, the CDR3 is TGTGCCAGCTCACCACCGCCCGGGGGCTCTGGAAACACCATATATTTT.